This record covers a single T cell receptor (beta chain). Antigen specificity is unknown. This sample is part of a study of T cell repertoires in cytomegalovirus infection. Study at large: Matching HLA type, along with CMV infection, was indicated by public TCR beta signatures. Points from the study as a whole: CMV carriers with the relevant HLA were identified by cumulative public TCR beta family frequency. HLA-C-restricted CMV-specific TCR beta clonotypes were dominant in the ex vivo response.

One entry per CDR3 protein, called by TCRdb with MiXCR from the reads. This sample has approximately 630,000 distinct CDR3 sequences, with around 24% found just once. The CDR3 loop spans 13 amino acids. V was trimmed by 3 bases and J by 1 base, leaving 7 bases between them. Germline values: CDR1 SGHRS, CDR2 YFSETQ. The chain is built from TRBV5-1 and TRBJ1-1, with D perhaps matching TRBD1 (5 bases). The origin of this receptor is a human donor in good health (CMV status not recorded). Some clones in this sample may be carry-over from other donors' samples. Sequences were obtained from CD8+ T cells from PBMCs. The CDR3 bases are TGCGCCAGCAGCTGGGGGTCGAACACTGAAGCTTTCTTT. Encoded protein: CASSWGSNTEAFF.